Listed below are T cell receptor beta chains from one sample, sequenced in a study of control samples from healthy donors and cancer patients. Some clones are missing from TCRdb's copy, which holds only in-frame ones; the method was immunoSEQ multiplex PCR. Of over 8,000 clones listed, around 90% are singletons. The material sequenced was PBMCs. Receptor source: a man in his fifties or sixties with colorectal cancer. The CDR3 runs from the conserved cysteine through the conserved F or W. Fields, in order: D gene, V gene, CDR3 length, J gene, clone size, CDR3 DNA, CDR3 protein. D genes are given only for firm matches. Part of the rows lack a size; the others show once, few, many or a class for expanded clones.

>-|TRBV5-1|15|TRBJ2-1|once
TGCGCCAGCAGCTTGGGCGGCAGGCGGGTCAATGAGCAGTTCTTC
CASSLGGRRVNEQFF
>-|TRBV13|14|TRBJ2-3|-
TGTGCCAGCAGCCCAAACGCAGAGCCAGATACGCAGTATTTT
CASSPNAEPDTQYF
>-|TRBV7-9|12|TRBJ2-3|-
TGTGCCAGCAGCCGAATTGCAGATACGCAGTATTTT
CASSRIADTQYF
>-|TRBV18|11|TRBJ2-1|-
TGTGCCAGCTCACCGGGATATGAGCAGTTCTTC
CASSPGYEQFF
>-|TRBV6-5|14|TRBJ1-1|-
TGTGCCAGCACCCCCGGGCCGCAGAACACTGAAGCTTTCTTT
CASTPGPQNTEAFF
>TRBD1|TRBV5-1|15|TRBJ2-2|-
TGCGCCAGCTTCCACGGACAGGGGGACACCGGGGAGCTGTTTTTT
CASFHGQGDTGELFF
>-|TRBV11-2|16|TRBJ1-1|-
TGTGCCAGCAGCTTAGAATTCGGTAAAACGAACACTGAAGCTTTCTTT
CASSLEFGKTNTEAFF
>TRBD1|TRBV5-6|16|TRBJ1-2|-
TGTGCCAGCAGCTCACGCCGGACAGGGGGCAGCAGCGGCTACACCTTC
CASSSRRTGGSSGYTF
>-|TRBV5-1|13|TRBJ1-1|-
TGCGCCAGCAGCTGGAACAGGGTCACTGAAGCTTTCTTT
CASSWNRVTEAFF
>-|TRBV7-9|15|TRBJ2-5|-
TGTGCCAGCAGCCCTACGTTAGGGTCCCAAGAGACCCAGTACTTC
CASSPTLGSQETQYF
>-|TRBV2|14|TRBJ2-2|-
TGTGCCAGCAGTTTTAGGAGGAACACCGGGGAGCTGTTTTTT
CASSFRRNTGELFF
>TRBD1|TRBV9|15|TRBJ1-6|-
TGTGCCAGCAGCGTCAGACAGGGCCATAATTCACCCCTCCACTTT
CASSVRQGHNSPLHF
>-|TRBV5-6|15|TRBJ2-1|-
TGTGCCAGCAGCTTGTCCGGGGCCGATTACAATGAGCAGTTCTTC
CASSLSGADYNEQFF
>-|TRBV7-8|14|TRBJ2-7|once
TGTGCCAGCAGCTTAGCTGCTAAGGCCTACGAGCAGTACTTC
CASSLAAKAYEQYF